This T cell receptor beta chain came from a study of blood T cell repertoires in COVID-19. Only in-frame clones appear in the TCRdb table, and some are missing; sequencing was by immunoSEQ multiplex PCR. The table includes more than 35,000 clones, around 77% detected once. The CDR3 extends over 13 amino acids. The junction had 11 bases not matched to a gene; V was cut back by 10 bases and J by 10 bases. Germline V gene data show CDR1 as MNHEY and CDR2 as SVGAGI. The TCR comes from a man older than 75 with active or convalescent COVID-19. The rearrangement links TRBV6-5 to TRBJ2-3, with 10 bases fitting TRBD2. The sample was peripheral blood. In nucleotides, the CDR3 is TGTGCCACCCAGCGGGAGGGCCAAGGGGCGCAGTATTTT. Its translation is CATQREGQGAQYF.